These T cell receptor beta chains were read from a single sample in a study of T-cell memory formation after mild COVID-19. TCRdb reprocessed the 5' RACE reads with MiXCR, giving one entry per CDR3 protein. The data show 470,000 or so distinct CDR3 sequences, roughly 18% seen once. The sequenced material came from PBMCs or a T cell subset sorted from them (not recorded which). The receptors here all came from a man aged 18 to 30 who had mild COVID-19 (a few samples of this study predate the infection). Cell type and time point are not known. CDR3s include the opening cysteine and the closing phenylalanine or tryptophan. Fields, in order: V gene, clone size, D gene, J gene, CDR3 DNA, CDR3 protein. A D gene is named only where the DNA matches it firmly. For some rows the clone size is stated as once, few or many, or as a class when expanded; others skip it.

V: TRBV5-1
size: .
D: .
J: TRBJ2-1
DNA: TGCGCCAGCAGCTTATGGGACGCCGCCTACAATGAGCAGTTCTTC
CDR3: CASSLWDAAYNEQFF

V: TRBV6-6
size: few
D: .
J: TRBJ1-1
DNA: TGTGCCAGCAGTTACAGTTCCGGCTGGCAGGGTGGGGACATGAACACTGAAGCTTTCTTT
CDR3: CASSYSSGWQGGDMNTEAFF

V: TRBV4-3
size: few
D: .
J: TRBJ1-6
DNA: TGCGCCAGCAGGGAGACGATCCCGAATTCACCCCTCCACTTT
CDR3: CASRETIPNSPLHF

V: TRBV23-1
size: many
D: .
J: TRBJ2-5
DNA: TGCGCCAGCAGTCAATCGGGTCTTCGTATGGACAGAGGTCGGGAGACCCAGTACTTC
CDR3: CASSQSGLRMDRGRETQYF

V: TRBV12-3/TRBV12-4
size: .
D: TRBD1
J: TRBJ2-7
DNA: TGTGCCAGCAGTCAATACAGGGGGCCCTACGAGCAGTACTTC
CDR3: CASSQYRGPYEQYF

V: TRBV2
size: .
D: TRBD1
J: TRBJ1-2
DNA: TGTGCCAGCAGATCTACCGCGGACAGGCTTGAGTATGGCTACACCTTC
CDR3: CASRSTADRLEYGYTF

V: TRBV5-1
size: few
D: TRBD1
J: TRBJ1-2
DNA: TGCGCCAGCAGCCCCTCGGACAGGGGGTACACCTTC
CDR3: CASSPSDRGYTF

V: TRBV6-2/TRBV6-3
size: .
D: TRBD1
J: TRBJ2-1
DNA: TGTGCCAGCACTTCGGGACAGGCAAGTTACAATGAGCAGTTCTTC
CDR3: CASTSGQASYNEQFF

V: TRBV7-2
size: .
D: TRBD1
J: TRBJ1-6
DNA: TGTGCCAGCAGCTCCCCACCCGGACAGGGGTTGGATTCACCCCTCCACTTT
CDR3: CASSSPPGQGLDSPLHF

V: TRBV23-1
size: .
D: TRBD1
J: TRBJ2-3
DNA: TGCGCCAGCAGTCAATGCTACAGGGGGAGACACCGCACAGATACGCAGTATTTT
CDR3: CASSQCYRGRHRTDTQYF

V: TRBV4-1
size: many
D: .
J: TRBJ1-5
DNA: TGCGCCAGCAGCCAAGAGCCAGGCGCCAATCAGCCCCAGCATTTT
CDR3: CASSQEPGANQPQHF

V: TRBV20-1
size: few
D: .
J: TRBJ2-2
DNA: TGCAGTGCTAGAGATTTATCCGGGACCGGGGAGCTGTTTTTT
CDR3: CSARDLSGTGELFF

V: TRBV10-3
size: .
D: .
J: TRBJ1-4
DNA: TGTGCCATCAGTGATGCAGGGAATGAAAAACTGTTTTTT
CDR3: CAISDAGNEKLFF

V: TRBV7-2
size: .
D: TRBD1
J: TRBJ1-4
DNA: TGTGCCAGCAGCCGAAGACAATTGGACAGGGCAACTAATGAAAAACTGTTTTTT
CDR3: CASSRRQLDRATNEKLFF

V: TRBV20-1
size: .
D: .
J: TRBJ2-2
DNA: TGCAGTGCTAGAGATAGAGGGGAGGCCGGGGAGCTGTTTTTT
CDR3: CSARDRGEAGELFF

V: TRBV12-3/TRBV12-4
size: few
D: .
J: TRBJ1-2
DNA: TGTGCCAGCACCGTCATCAATAACTATGGCTACACCTTC
CDR3: CASTVINNYGYTF

V: TRBV11-3
size: .
D: TRBD2
J: TRBJ2-2
DNA: TGTGCCAGCAGCTCCCAAGCGGGAACTTACACCGGGGAGCTGTTTTTT
CDR3: CASSSQAGTYTGELFF

V: TRBV7-2
size: .
D: TRBD1
J: TRBJ1-2
DNA: TGTGCCAGCAGATCGACAGGGTTTTCCTATGGCTACACCTTC
CDR3: CASRSTGFSYGYTF

V: TRBV10-3
size: .
D: .
J: TRBJ1-3
DNA: TGTGCCAACAGCCAGGGAGCAGGAAACACCATATATTTT
CDR3: CANSQGAGNTIYF

V: TRBV10-3
size: .
D: .
J: TRBJ2-2
DNA: TGTGCCATCAACCCAGCTGGGCCGTCAGGGGAGCTGTTTTTT
CDR3: CAINPAGPSGELFF

V: TRBV7-2
size: few
D: TRBD2
J: TRBJ2-7
DNA: TGTGCCAGCAGCCAGTCATCCGGGACTAGCGGCTACGAGCAGTACTTC
CDR3: CASSQSSGTSGYEQYF

V: TRBV5-1
size: few
D: .
J: TRBJ1-3
DNA: TGCGCCAGCAGCCCTGGGTGGGATTACTCTGGAAACACCATATATTTT
CDR3: CASSPGWDYSGNTIYF

V: TRBV9
size: .
D: .
J: TRBJ2-4
DNA: TGTGCCAGCAGCGTAGGGGCAGGGGTGATTCACATTCAGTACTTC
CDR3: CASSVGAGVIHIQYF

V: TRBV7-9
size: few
D: .
J: TRBJ1-6
DNA: TGTGCCAGCAGCTTAGTGGCAGGGTCAGATTCACCCCTCCACTTT
CDR3: CASSLVAGSDSPLHF

V: TRBV20-1
size: few
D: .
J: TRBJ1-5
DNA: TGCAGTGCTAGGCCGGACAGAGATCAGCCCCAGCATTTT
CDR3: CSARPDRDQPQHF

V: TRBV10-2
size: .
D: TRBD1
J: TRBJ2-2
DNA: TGCGCCAGCAGTGAGCCAGGGGGCACCGGGGAGCTGTTTTTT
CDR3: CASSEPGGTGELFF

V: TRBV7-3
size: few
D: .
J: TRBJ1-1
DNA: TGTGCCAGCAGCTTATCCGGGGCTGGTGAAGCTTTCTTT
CDR3: CASSLSGAGEAFF

V: TRBV3-1
size: .
D: .
J: TRBJ2-7
DNA: TGTGCCAGCAGCCCGGAGGCGGGGAAGCAGTACTTC
CDR3: CASSPEAGKQYF

V: TRBV19
size: .
D: .
J: TRBJ1-2
DNA: TGTGCCAGTAGGCCTCAGGGGTTCGGGGGCTACACCTTC
CDR3: CASRPQGFGGYTF

V: TRBV7-9
size: .
D: .
J: TRBJ2-3
DNA: TGTGCCAGCAGCCCCTCGTGGGGCACAGATACGCAGTATTTT
CDR3: CASSPSWGTDTQYF

V: TRBV7-6
size: many
D: .
J: TRBJ2-3
DNA: TGTGCCAGCAGCTTAGAGGGTGACGCCACAGATACGCAGTATTTT
CDR3: CASSLEGDATDTQYF

V: TRBV3-1
size: many
D: .
J: TRBJ2-7
DNA: TGTGCCAGCAGCCACAGGTACGAGCAGTACTTC
CDR3: CASSHRYEQYF

V: TRBV18
size: few
D: .
J: TRBJ2-1
DNA: TGTGCCAGCTCACCTCAGCACGTAGGGGGTGATGAGCAGTTCTTC
CDR3: CASSPQHVGGDEQFF

V: TRBV29-1
size: .
D: TRBD1
J: TRBJ2-7
DNA: TGCAGCGTTGACGCGGTGGAGGGACAGGGGCCCTACGAGCAGTACTTC
CDR3: CSVDAVEGQGPYEQYF

V: TRBV6-5
size: .
D: .
J: TRBJ2-1
DNA: TGTGCCAGCAGTAGGGAGGTAGTAGTTTTACCCAATGAGCAGTTCTTC
CDR3: CASSREVVVLPNEQFF

V: TRBV10-3
size: few
D: .
J: TRBJ1-2
DNA: TGTGCCATCAGTGAGCCGGGGACTAACTATGGCTACACCTTC
CDR3: CAISEPGTNYGYTF

V: TRBV3-1
size: .
D: .
J: TRBJ2-5
DNA: TGTGCCAGCAGCCACCCCCAAGAGACCCAGTACTTC
CDR3: CASSHPQETQYF

V: TRBV7-2
size: .
D: TRBD2
J: TRBJ2-3
DNA: TGTGCCAGCAGCCAACTAGCGGGGGGTGTTACGCAGTATTTT
CDR3: CASSQLAGGVTQYF

V: TRBV21-1
size: .
D: .
J: TRBJ2-5
DNA: TGTGCCAGCAGCAAAGGGGGCGACTACCCCGAAGAGACCCAGTACTTC
CDR3: CASSKGGDYPEETQYF

V: TRBV4-2
size: .
D: .
J: TRBJ2-1
DNA: TGTGCCAGCAGCCAAGAGCAGGGTCGGGAGCAGTTCTTC
CDR3: CASSQEQGREQFF

V: TRBV28
size: few
D: .
J: TRBJ2-7
DNA: TGTGCCACTGGGCCAGAGAAGCACTTC
CDR3: CATGPEKHF